This T cell receptor beta chain derives from a study of blood T cell repertoires in COVID-19. Germline V CDR1 and CDR2: MNHEY, SVGAGI. The V end lost 5 bases, the J end lost 0 bases, and 13 bases lay between the germline ends. The CDR3 is made up of 15 amino acids. Generated by immunoSEQ multiplex PCR, the TCRdb table keeps only in-frame clones and is missing some. The sample has roughly 200,000 clones, around 85% seen once. Sequenced: PBMCs or T cells enriched from blood (not recorded which). The chain recombines TRBV6-5 with TRBJ2-5, with D tentatively TRBD1 (6 bases). The receptor's source is a man aged 40-55 years who had recovered from COVID-19. CDR3 sequence: CASSPGQRYQETQYF. CDR3 nucleotide sequence: TGTGCCAGCAGTCCCGGACAGAGGTACCAAGAGACCCAGTACTTC.